These T cell receptor beta chains were read from a single sample in a study of T cells after yellow fever vaccination. TCRdb analysed the 5' RACE reads with MiXCR anew, one entry per CDR3 protein. The repertoire has about 26,000 distinct CDR3 sequences, roughly 4.7% of them found once; the top ten carry roughly two fifths. This sample comprised PBMCs, either bulk or a sorted T-cell subset (CD4+, CD8+, memory, or dextramer-sorted; not recorded which), obtained on the day of the yellow fever booster vaccination. Receptor source: a man aged 18 to 30 who received the YFV17D yellow fever vaccine. CDR3s include the opening cysteine and the closing phenylalanine or tryptophan. Fields, in order: CDR3 protein, V gene, clone size, J gene. The listing skips clone size in some rows; elsewhere it reads once, few, many or a size class.

CASSLPGGNEQFF TRBV7-9 few TRBJ2-1
CASSLGPLNTEAFF TRBV5-1 many TRBJ1-1
CASSKMRTGEEKLFF TRBV21-1 many TRBJ1-4
CASSPDRRSYEQYF TRBV27 many TRBJ2-7
CASSSTGDQPQHF TRBV5-1 many TRBJ1-5
CAISVRLAGGETQYF TRBV10-3 many TRBJ2-5
CASRRIGGQKNTEAFF TRBV5-4 many TRBJ1-1
CAWESRDWQNTGELFF TRBV30 few TRBJ2-2
CSVEDLHRGDFWHQYF TRBV29-1 many TRBJ2-5
CASSSLAGRETQYF TRBV7-7 many TRBJ2-5
CAWTSGTMGTQYF TRBV30 NA TRBJ2-5
CASRDTGGTEAFF TRBV6-2/TRBV6-3 many TRBJ1-1
CASSSDREGTYGYTF TRBV5-1 many TRBJ1-2
CSASRQAYGYTF TRBV20-1 many TRBJ1-2
CASSTDEGTQYF TRBV18 many TRBJ2-3
CASSQAWALGLPEAFF TRBV4-3 many TRBJ1-1
CASSPLGGRELGNTIYF TRBV11-2 few TRBJ1-3
CASSLGYQETQYF TRBV11-3 many TRBJ2-5
CSFSTGTDTQYF TRBV29-1 many TRBJ2-3
CASSQLDGGTYNEQFF TRBV3-2 few TRBJ2-1
CASSLGTGDTDTQYF TRBV3-1 many TRBJ2-3
CASSQEGIGTGPLHF TRBV4-3 many TRBJ1-6
CASSLQDASEAFF TRBV7-9 many TRBJ1-1
CASSSGVAGVVTQYF TRBV27 many TRBJ2-5
CASSQDPARGGSTDTQYF TRBV3-2 few TRBJ2-3
CASSSGVVETQYF TRBV19 many TRBJ2-5
CASRRTGGLGDTQYF TRBV12-3/TRBV12-4 many TRBJ2-3
CASSPGLSSPLHF TRBV18 few TRBJ1-6
CSARFAKFADQPQHF TRBV20-1 few TRBJ1-5
CASSSPGQGLLYEQYF TRBV5-1 many TRBJ2-7
CASSKAGKNRAYGYTF TRBV21-1 many TRBJ1-2
CSVEGTDQETQYF TRBV29-1 many TRBJ2-5
CASSPPLAAYEQYF TRBV18 many TRBJ2-7
CASTTPTGPYGYTF TRBV7-9 many TRBJ1-2
CASSYDRGDYNEQFF TRBV3-1 NA TRBJ2-1
CASSSVGEVAGGYRAF TRBV7-2 NA TRBJ2-5
CASSSWGTQNTEAFF TRBV11-2 NA TRBJ1-1
CASRLVRGGNNEQFF TRBV7-9 few TRBJ2-1
CASSLTGTGPYEQYF TRBV7-9 many TRBJ2-7
CAISDAGQVSNYGYTF TRBV10-3 NA TRBJ1-2
CASSPKGRTLLNTDTQYF TRBV7-9 many TRBJ2-3
CASSVGFTQGARNEQFF TRBV9 many TRBJ2-1
CASRPGLAGIRKDTQYF TRBV12-3/TRBV12-4 many TRBJ2-3
CASSATSGVQETQYF TRBV7-2 many TRBJ2-5
CASSLTSGGNEQFF TRBV5-1 many TRBJ2-1
CASSETGELFF TRBV18 few TRBJ2-2
CASRTRPGQGLDNSPLHF TRBV7-2 NA TRBJ1-6
CASRPSVTGTTNTEAFF TRBV2 many TRBJ1-1
CASSVELGTKQFF TRBV9 many TRBJ2-1
CASSYRRSWGLGSPLHF TRBV6-5 many TRBJ1-6
CASSSTGYTEAFF TRBV5-1 many TRBJ1-1
CSARFAGGLDEQFF TRBV20-1 many TRBJ2-1
CSVDRRKGSTDTQYF TRBV29-1 many TRBJ2-3
CASSATGGDSEAFF TRBV5-1 many TRBJ1-1
CSARGTADTQYF TRBV20-1 many TRBJ2-3
CASTPQGHNTGELFF TRBV27 NA TRBJ2-2
CASALYSGRETQYF TRBV28 few TRBJ2-5